The clone carrying this T cell receptor beta chain was picked up many times. Its antigen remains unknown. With the read ending 3 residues before the CDR3 end, the germline J gene is used to fill in that end. This sample is part of a study of T cell clonality in common variable immunodeficiency. Study-level points and caveats: The cause of increased CVID clonality remains unclear without subpopulation sequencing.

Germline V gene data show CDR1 as MNHEY and CDR2 as SVGEGT. V shed 3 bases, J shed 7 bases, and the junction held 6 bases outside the gene matches. The CDR3 is 14 amino acids. The protocol was immunoSEQ multiplex PCR, while the TCRdb copy is restricted to in-frame clones and leaves out a portion. The data show 35,000 to 55,000 clones, with none appearing a single time. This TCR was recovered from a person aged 18 to 69 in good health. The specimen was peripheral blood mononuclear cells. V is TRBV6-2 or TRBV6-3 and J is TRBJ1-5; 7 bases are shared with TRBD1. The CDR3 bases that were read are TGTGCCAGCAGTTATGACAGGGATGACCAGCCC. Protein product: CASSYDRDDQP. The full CDR3 protein is CASSYDRDDQPQHF.